This TCR beta chain was profiled in a study of blood T cells in healthy people across ages. This clonotype has a handful of counts. It was with a sample-barcoded 5' primer and a J-beta primer mix that a second PCR of about 6 to 12 cycles was run. TCRdb itself ran the 5' RACE reads through MiXCR, one entry per CDR3 protein. The sample has around 520,000 distinct CDR3 sequences, 25% to 35% seen once. The sample was also linked to a second study, of T cells of mothers and their children.

Material: blood. The TCR comes from a boy between 2 and 10 years old in good health.

CDR3 loop: CASSPGTGGANTEAFF. The CDR3 region has the DNA TGTGCCAGCAGCCCCGGGACAGGGGGAGCGAACACTGAAGCTTTCTTT. The genes are TRBV12-3 or TRBV12-4 and TRBJ1-1, with TRBD1 matching 11 bases. The J segment lost 1 base and the V segment lost 6 bases, leaving 7 bases of the junction unmatched. This CDR3 region has 16 residues.